This TCR beta chain was sequenced during a study of cytomegalovirus exposure and HLA in healthy donors. For the study at large: Out of approximately 400 genotyped donors, about 76% belonged to the Caucasian-associated ancestry cluster.

Worth noting for this clone: Antigen specificity is unknown.

The CDR3 has 16 residues. The ends lost 4 bases at V and 8 bases at J; junction bases unmatched: 12. Germline-derived CDR1 and CDR2 are MNHEY and SVGAGI. Amplification used 60 Vbeta primers and 13 Jbeta primers. In the original workflow: As a later analysis found, there were around 86 million unique TCR beta chains, of which roughly 11 million were shared. Clones were sequenced by immunoSEQ multiplex PCR, and TCRdb holds only the in-frame ones, with some missing. V, J and clone size derive from that table, while D and trimming were established from the DNA sequence. The sample consists of 110,000 to 150,000 clones, approximately 71% of them appearing once. Study results and caveats: Most of the CMV-associated TCR beta chains (in a later analysis) appeared to be HLA-restricted. A previous analysis found most TCR beta V segments productive roughly 87% or roughly 30% of the time.

This sequence joins TRBV6-5 and TRBJ1-4, with 8 nucleotides matching TRBD1. The source of this sequence is a woman in her forties or fifties in good health and CMV-seronegative. Sequenced: PBMCs. CDR3 in amino acids: CASSLDREGLEEKLFF. The CDR3 DNA sequence: TGTGCCAGCAGTTTGGACAGGGAAGGGTTGGAGGAAAAACTGTTTTTT.